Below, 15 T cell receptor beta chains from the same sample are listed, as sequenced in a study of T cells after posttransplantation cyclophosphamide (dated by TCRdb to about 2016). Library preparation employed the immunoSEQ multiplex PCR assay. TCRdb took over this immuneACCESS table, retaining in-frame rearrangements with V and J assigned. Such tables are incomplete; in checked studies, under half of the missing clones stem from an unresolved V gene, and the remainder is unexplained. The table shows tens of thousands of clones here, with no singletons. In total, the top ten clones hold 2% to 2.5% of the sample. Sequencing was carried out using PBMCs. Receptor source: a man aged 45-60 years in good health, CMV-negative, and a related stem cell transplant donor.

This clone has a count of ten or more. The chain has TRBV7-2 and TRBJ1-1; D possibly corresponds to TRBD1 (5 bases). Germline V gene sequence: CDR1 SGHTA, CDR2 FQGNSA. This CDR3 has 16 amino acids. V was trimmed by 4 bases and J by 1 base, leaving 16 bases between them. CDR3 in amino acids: CASSSRAIGGNTEAFF. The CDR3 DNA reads TGTGCCAGCAGCTCCCGGGCTATCGGGGGGAACACTGAAGCTTTCTTT.

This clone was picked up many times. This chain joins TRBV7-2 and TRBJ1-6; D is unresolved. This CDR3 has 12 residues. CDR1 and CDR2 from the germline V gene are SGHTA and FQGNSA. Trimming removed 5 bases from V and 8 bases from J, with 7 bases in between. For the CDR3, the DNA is TGTGCCAGCAGCCCTAATTATTCACCCCTCCACTTT. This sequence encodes CASSPNYSPLHF.

The CDR3 DNA reads TGTGCCAGCAGCCACCGTGCAGGGGGCCTCGGTGGCTACACCTTC. Amino acid sequence: CASSHRAGGLGGYTF. The rearrangement joins TRBV5-8 to TRBJ1-2; TRBD1 agrees at 8 bases. Per the germline V gene, CDR1 is SGHTS and CDR2 is YDEGEE. CDR3 length: 15 residues. The trim removed 4 bases at V and 7 bases at J, leaving 12 bases unmatched.

CDR3 coding DNA: TGTGCCTGGAGTGTACAGGGGCATACGCAGTATTTT. Translation gives CAWSVQGHTQYF. V usage is TRBV30 and J usage is TRBJ2-3; 7 bases agree with TRBD1. In germline, CDR1 is GTSNPN, CDR2 SVGIG (reference sequence). The CDR3 loop spans 12 amino acids. V gave up 0 bases and J gave up 7 bases; unmatched junction bases: 1. The variable domain in full, with the rest retrieved from reference TRBV30 and TRBJ2-3, is SQTIHQWPATLVQPVGSPLSLECTVEGTSNPNLYWYRQAAGRGLQLLFYSVGIGQISSEVPQNLSASRPQDRQFILSSKKLLLSDSGFYLCAWSVQGHTQYFGPGTRLTVL.

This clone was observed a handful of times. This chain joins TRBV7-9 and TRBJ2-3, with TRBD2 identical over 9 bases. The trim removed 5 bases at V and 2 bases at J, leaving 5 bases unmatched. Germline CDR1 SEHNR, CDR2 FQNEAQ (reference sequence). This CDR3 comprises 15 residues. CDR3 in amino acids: CASSATSGPTDTQYF. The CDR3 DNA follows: TGTGCCAGCAGCGCTACTAGCGGGCCCACAGATACGCAGTATTTT.

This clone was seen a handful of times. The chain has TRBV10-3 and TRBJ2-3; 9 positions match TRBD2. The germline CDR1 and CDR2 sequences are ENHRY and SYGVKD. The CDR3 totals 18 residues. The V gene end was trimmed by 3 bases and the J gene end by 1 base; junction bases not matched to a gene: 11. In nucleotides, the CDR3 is TGTGCCATCAGTGAAACATTGGGAGCGGGGGGACGCACAGATACGCAGTATTTT. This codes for CAISETLGAGGRTDTQYF.

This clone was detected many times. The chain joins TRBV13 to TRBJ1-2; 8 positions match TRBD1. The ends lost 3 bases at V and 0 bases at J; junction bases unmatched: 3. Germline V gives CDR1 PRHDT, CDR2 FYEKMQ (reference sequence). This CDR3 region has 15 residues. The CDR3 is CASSLGQASNYGYTF. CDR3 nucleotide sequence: TGTGCCAGCAGCTTGGGACAGGCGTCTAACTATGGCTACACCTTC.

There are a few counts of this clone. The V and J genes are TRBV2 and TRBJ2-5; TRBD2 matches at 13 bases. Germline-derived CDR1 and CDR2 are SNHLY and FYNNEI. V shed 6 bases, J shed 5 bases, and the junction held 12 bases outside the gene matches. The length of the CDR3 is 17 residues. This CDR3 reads CASRGGTSGRVRETQYF. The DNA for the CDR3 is TGTGCCAGCAGAGGGGGAACTAGCGGGAGGGTCCGTGAGACCCAGTACTTC.

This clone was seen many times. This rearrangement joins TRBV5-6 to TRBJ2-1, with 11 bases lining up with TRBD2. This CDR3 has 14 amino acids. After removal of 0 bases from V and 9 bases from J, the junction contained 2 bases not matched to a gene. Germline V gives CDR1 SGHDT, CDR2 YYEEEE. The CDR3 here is CASSLVLAGGEQFF. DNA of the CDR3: TGTGCCAGCAGCTTGGTTCTAGCGGGGGGTGAGCAGTTCTTC.

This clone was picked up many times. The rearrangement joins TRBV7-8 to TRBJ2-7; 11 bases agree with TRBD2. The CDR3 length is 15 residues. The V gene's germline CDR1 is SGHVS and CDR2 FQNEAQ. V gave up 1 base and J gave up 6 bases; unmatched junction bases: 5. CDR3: CASSLGLAGGSEQYF. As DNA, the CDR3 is TGTGCCAGCAGCTTAGGCCTAGCGGGAGGAAGCGAGCAGTACTTC.

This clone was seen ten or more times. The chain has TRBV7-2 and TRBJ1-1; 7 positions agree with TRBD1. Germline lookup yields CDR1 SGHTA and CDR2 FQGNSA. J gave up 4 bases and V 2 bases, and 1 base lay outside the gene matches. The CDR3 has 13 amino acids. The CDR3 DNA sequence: TGTGCCAGCAGCTTATACAGGGGCACTGAAGCTTTCTTT. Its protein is CASSLYRGTEAFF.

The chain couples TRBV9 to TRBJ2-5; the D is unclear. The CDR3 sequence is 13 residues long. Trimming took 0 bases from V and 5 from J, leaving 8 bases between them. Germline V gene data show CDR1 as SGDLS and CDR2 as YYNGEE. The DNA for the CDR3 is TGTGCCAGCAGCGTAGACATGCCTGAGACCCAGTACTTC. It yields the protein CASSVDMPETQYF.

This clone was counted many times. The chain's CDR3 is CASGRLPGLKTQYF. The CDR3 region has the DNA TGTGCCAGCGGGAGACTACCGGGACTTAAGACCCAGTACTTC. V gene TRBV6-5 combines with J gene TRBJ2-5, with D tentatively TRBD2 (6 bases). V lost 8 bases and J 6 bases, leaving 19 bases between the germline ends. Germline CDR1 reads MNHEY; CDR2 reads SVGAGI. This CDR3 is built from 14 residues.

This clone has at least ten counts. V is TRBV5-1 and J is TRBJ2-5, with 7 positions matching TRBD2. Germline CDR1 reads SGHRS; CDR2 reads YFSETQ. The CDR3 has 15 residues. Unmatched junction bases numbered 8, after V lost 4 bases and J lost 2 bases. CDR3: CASSPSGRVQETQYF. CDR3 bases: TGCGCCAGCAGCCCCTCGGGGAGGGTTCAAGAGACCCAGTACTTC.

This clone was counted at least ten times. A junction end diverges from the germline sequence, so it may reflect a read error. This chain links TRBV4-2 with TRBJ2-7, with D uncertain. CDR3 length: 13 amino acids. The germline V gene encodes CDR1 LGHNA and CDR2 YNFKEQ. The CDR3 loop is CASSQVDSDEQYF. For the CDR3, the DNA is TGTGCCAGCAGCCAAGTAGACTCCGACGAGCAGTACTTC.